The T cell receptor beta chain described here comes from a study of tumor-infiltrating lymphocytes in oesophageal squamous cell carcinoma. TCRdb re-derived calls from the PCR reads in MiXCR, one entry per CDR3 protein. Here the sample spans under 20,000 distinct CDR3 sequences, 40% to 55% being singletons. Trimming removed 7 bases from V and 5 bases from J; junction bases left unmatched: 11. From germline, CDR1 is LNHDA and CDR2 SQIVND (reference sequence). The CDR3 loop spans 15 amino acids. In this sample, this clonotype turned up many times. The sample taken for sequencing was esophageal tumor tissue. The chain has TRBV19 and TRBJ2-5, with TRBD1 identical over 9 bases. The TCR comes from a male donor with esophageal squamous cell carcinoma. DNA of the CDR3: TGTGCCAGTAACTCAGGACAGGGGTCGGGGGAGACCCAGTACTTC. Translating gives CASNSGQGSGETQYF.